This TCR beta chain was captured by sequencing in a study of TIL therapy for anti-PD-1-resistant metastatic lung cancer. Study outcomes and limitations: Infused TIL clonotypes partially replaced the baseline blood repertoire, then decayed over months. This highly selected cohort may not generalize to typical lung cancer patients.

This CDR3 spans 17 amino acids. Trimming cost V 0 bases and J 4 bases; bases outside gene matches: 9. The V gene's germline CDR1 is SGHNT and CDR2 YYREEE (reference sequence). The table lists this clone with a few counts. Its antigen is unknown. The immunoSEQ assay was v3. Generated by immunoSEQ multiplex PCR, the TCRdb table keeps only in-frame clones and is missing some. The table includes some 60,000 clones, around 79% detected once. Time point of the sample: pre-treatment sample, taken before nivolumab and TIL therapy. Enrollment ran from October 2017 to early 2020. The clonotype comes from a person aged 25-85 years with non-small cell lung cancer. The chain uses TRBV5-4 and TRBJ2-3, with 9 bases fitting TRBD2. The specimen comprised blood, sampled at baseline. Written as DNA, the CDR3 is TGTGCCAGCAGCTTGGGGGGTAGCGGGAGTCCCCCAGATACGCAGTATTTT. As protein: CASSLGGSGSPPDTQYF.